The subject of this entry is one T cell receptor (beta chain). The antigen is undetermined. Only in-frame clones appear in the TCRdb table, and some are missing; sequencing was by immunoSEQ multiplex PCR. The table includes about 2.3 million clones, roughly 93% detected once. This entry comes from a study of shared clonotypes between healthy human individuals. Findings of the study overall: Limitation of the genetic and exposure-history diversity represented came from the few donors. Compared with clonotypes that all four donors shared, non-shared clonotypes had lower generation probabilities. Rarefaction curves obtained for sorted subsets showed sequencing incomplete despite large depth. The sole specimen, blood, was sampled, and tissue repertoires likely differ.

V was pared by 5 bases and J by 4 bases, with 6 bases of the junction left unmatched. The germline V gene has CDR1 MDHEN and CDR2 SYDVKM. The CDR3 sequence is 14 residues long. Source material: naive CD4+ T cells from PBMCs. The subset here: CD45RA+ positively selected. The TCR originated in a young man in good health. Some clones in this sample may be carry-over from other donors' samples. The gene calls are TRBV28 and TRBJ2-5; 8 nucleotides line up with TRBD1. The chain's CDR3 is CASSGNDRGETQYF. In nucleotides, the CDR3 is TGTGCCAGCAGTGGAAATGACAGGGGAGAGACCCAGTACTTC.